This T cell receptor beta chain was profiled in a study of neurological immune-mediated disorders. The cDNA was synthesized by 5'RACE incorporating 10-nucleotide random UMIs. TCRdb fed the 5' RACE reads into MiXCR, producing one record per CDR3 protein. The sample lists about 78,000 distinct CDR3 sequences; 4.5% to 6.5% were seen once. Between the trimmed V and J ends, which lost 2 bases and 3 bases, there was a span of 8 bases. The germline V gene encodes CDR1 KGHSH and CDR2 LQKENI. CDR3 length: 13 amino acids. This clonotype was detected many times. This sequence originates from a woman in her 30s with multiple sclerosis. Source material: PBMCs. The chain employs TRBV18 and TRBJ2-7, with D possibly TRBD1 on 5 matching bases. CDR3 residues: CASSPYTGYEQYV. In DNA, the CDR3 is TGTGCCAGCTCACCATACACAGGCTACGAGCAGTACGTC.